These 23 T cell receptor beta chains were all obtained from the same sample, sequenced in a study of blood T cell repertoires in COVID-19. The assay was immunoSEQ multiplex PCR, and TCRdb's table has in-frame clones only and misses some. The sample has approximately 160,000 clones, more than 85% seen once; the top ten hold 7% to 8%. The sequencing sample was made of PBMCs or T cells enriched from blood (not recorded which). These receptors were taken from a woman between 45 and 60 years old who had recovered from COVID-19.

This clone was detected a few times. This sequence joins TRBV28 and TRBJ2-2; a possible D gene is TRBD2 (5 bases). This CDR3 contains 14 residues. Deletions cut 6 bases from V and 0 bases from J, with 8 bases between. Germline CDR1 MDHEN, CDR2 SYDVKM. The CDR3 region is CASRGGANTGELFF. CDR3 coding DNA: TGTGCCAGCAGAGGAGGAGCGAACACCGGGGAGCTGTTTTTT. The full variable domain, completed using reference TRBV28 and TRBJ2-2, is DVKVTQSSRYLVKRTGEKVFLECVQDMDHENMFWYRQDPGLGLRLIYFSYDVKMKEKGDIPEGYSVSREKKERFSLILESASTNQTSMYLCASRGGANTGELFFGEGSRLTVL.

The chain joins TRBV12-2 to TRBJ1-1; TRBD1, as called in the table, went unchecked against the DNA. TRBV12-2 represents a pseudogene. The CDR3 consists of 23 residues. CDR3 amino acids: CASRLSTLCRDRRDRGGVTEAFF. The CDR3 DNA reads as TGTGCAAGTCGCTTATCGACCCTTTGTAGGGACCGAAGGGACAGGGGCGGGGTAACTGAAGCTTTCTTT.

CDR3 coding DNA: TGTGCCAAGAAAGGGACACGGAACACTGAAGCTTTCTTT. This sequence encodes CAKKGTRNTEAFF. This chain links TRBV30 with TRBJ1-1, with TRBD1 as a possible D gene (6 bases). There are 13 residues in the CDR3. CDR1 is GTSNPN, CDR2 SVGIG, per germline (reference sequence). V lost 8 bases to trimming and J lost 1 base, with 14 bases between them.

This chain joins TRBV5-1 and TRBJ2-2; TRBD1 agrees at 7 bases. The V and J ends lost 5 bases and 4 bases, in that order; junction bases with no gene match: 8. Germline lookup yields CDR1 SGHRS and CDR2 YFSETQ. CDR3 length: 15 amino acids. CDR3 DNA: TGCGCCAGCAGTACAGGGGAATTAAGCACCGGGGAGCTGTTTTTT. This sequence encodes CASSTGELSTGELFF.

V usage is TRBV6-2 or TRBV6-3 and J usage is TRBJ2-5; 8 bases match TRBD1. Trimming took 4 bases from V and 3 from J; bases not matched to a gene: 7. Germline loops: CDR1 MNHEY, CDR2 SVGEGT. This CDR3 has 15 residues. CDR3 loop: CASSSGGAGEETQYF. The CDR3 DNA sequence: TGTGCCAGCAGTTCAGGGGGCGCCGGGGAAGAGACCCAGTACTTC.

The genes are TRBV6-6 and TRBJ1-1; TRBD1 matches at 7 bases. This CDR3 contains 15 residues. The V and J ends lost 5 bases and 4 bases, in that order; junction bases with no gene match: 10. Germline CDR1 MNHNY, CDR2 SVGAGI (reference sequence). The CDR3 DNA is TGTGCCAGCAGTAATAACAGGGGAGAGGGCACTGAAGCTTTCTTT. It codes for CASSNNRGEGTEAFF.

This clone has only one observation. The chain has TRBV4-1 and TRBJ1-2; D ambiguous. From germline, CDR1 is MGHRA and CDR2 YSYEKL. The V end was cut by 0 bases, the J end by 4 bases, with 12 bases between. The CDR3 contains 15 residues. The DNA of the CDR3 is TGCGCCAGCAGCCAAGAAAGCCTGCCCGCCTATGGCTACACCTTC. Its protein is CASSQESLPAYGYTF.

The chain uses TRBV30 and TRBJ2-1, with a possible D match to TRBD2 (5 bases). Germline V gene sequence: CDR1 GTSNPN, CDR2 SVGIG (reference sequence). V was trimmed by 3 bases and J by 0 bases, leaving 6 bases between them. This CDR3 is 13 amino acids long. CDR3 in amino acids: CAWRAGSYNEQFF. Written as DNA, the CDR3 is TGTGCCTGGAGGGCGGGCTCCTACAATGAGCAGTTCTTC. Filled out from reference TRBV30 and TRBJ2-1, the complete variable domain reads SQTIHQWPATLVQPVGSPLSLECTVEGTSNPNLYWYRQAAGRGLQLLFYSVGIGQISSEVPQNLSASRPQDRQFILSSKKLLLSDSGFYLCAWRAGSYNEQFFGPGTRLTVL.

The V and J genes are TRBV19 and TRBJ2-3; D possibly corresponds to TRBD1 (6 bases). V shed 1 base and J shed 2 bases, with 13 bases lying between them. Germline V gene lookup returns CDR1 LNHDA and CDR2 SQIVND (reference sequence). This CDR3 spans 16 amino acids. Here the CDR3 reads CASSIGWDTDTDTQYF. The CDR3 DNA reads TGTGCCAGTAGTATAGGATGGGACACAGACACAGATACGCAGTATTTT.

The rearrangement uses TRBV11-2 and TRBJ2-2, with D unclear. The germline V gene encodes CDR1 SGHAT and CDR2 FQNNGV. The V end was cut by 0 bases, the J end by 6 bases, with 5 bases between. The CDR3 has 13 residues. The CDR3 coding sequence is TGTGCCAGCAGCTTAGATTTCGCCGGGGAGCTGTTTTTT. It yields the protein CASSLDFAGELFF.

V gene TRBV19 combines with J gene TRBJ2-2; the D is unclear. V lost 7 bases to trimming and J lost 3 bases, with 9 bases between them. Germline lookup yields CDR1 LNHDA and CDR2 SQIVND (reference sequence). CDR3 length: 13 amino acids. This CDR3 is CASINTHTGELFF. The CDR3 DNA follows: TGTGCCAGTATTAACACCCACACCGGGGAGCTGTTTTTT. The variable domain in full, with the rest retrieved from reference TRBV19 and TRBJ2-2, is DGGITQSPKYLFRKEGQNVTLSCEQNLNHDAMYWYRQDPGQGLRLIYYSQIVNDFQKGDIAEGYSVSREKKESFPLTVTSAQKNPTAFYLCASINTHTGELFFGEGSRLTVL.

The chain employs TRBV6-1 and TRBJ1-5; D possibly corresponds to TRBD1 (6 bases). Germline V gene sequence: CDR1 MNHNS, CDR2 SASEGT. V lost 3 bases and J lost 8, with 11 bases in between. CDR3 length: 13 residues. The DNA for the CDR3 is TGTGCCAGCAGTGACCCCAGACAGGAGCCCCAGCATTTT. Its protein is CASSDPRQEPQHF.

The V call is TRBV30, the J call TRBJ2-1; possible D gene TRBD2, 6 bases. The CDR3 totals 15 residues. V was trimmed by 3 bases and J by 3 bases, leaving 15 bases between them. CDR1 and CDR2 (germline): GTSNPN, SVGIG (reference sequence). The CDR3 loop is CAWSASSGFYNEQFF. In DNA form, the CDR3 reads TGTGCCTGGAGCGCCAGTAGCGGTTTCTACAATGAGCAGTTCTTC.

The genes are TRBV9 and TRBJ1-1, with D tentatively TRBD1 (5 bases). Germline values: CDR1 SGDLS, CDR2 YYNGEE. The V gene lost 0 bases and the J gene lost 6 bases, with 9 bases spanning the gap. The CDR3 extends over 13 amino acids. The CDR3 sequence: CASSVGGTAEAFF. CDR3 bases: TGTGCCAGCAGCGTAGGGGGCACTGCTGAAGCTTTCTTT.

The chain joins TRBV3-1 (or the pseudogene TRBV3-2) to TRBJ2-4; 8 nucleotides line up with TRBD2. Germline values: CDR1 LGHDT, CDR2 YNNKEL (reference sequence). The V gene end was trimmed by 4 bases and the J gene end by 0 bases; junction bases not matched to a gene: 2. This CDR3 has 15 residues. CDR3: CASSPSGLAKNIQYF. The CDR3, as DNA: TGTGCCAGCAGCCCTAGCGGGCTAGCCAAAAACATTCAGTACTTC.

V gene TRBV18 combines with J gene TRBJ2-2; 7 nucleotides line up with TRBD1. Per the germline V gene, CDR1 is KGHSH and CDR2 is LQKENI. With V trimmed by 3 bases and J by 6 bases, 10 bases remained unmatched. The CDR3 is 16 residues long. The CDR3 protein is CASSPRDRIRSGELFF. The CDR3, as DNA: TGTGCCAGCTCACCGAGGGACAGAATACGGTCCGGGGAGCTGTTTTTT.

The V call is TRBV2, the J call TRBJ1-1; a possible D gene is TRBD1 (6 bases). Germline V gene sequence: CDR1 SNHLY, CDR2 FYNNEI. The CDR3 is 16 amino acids. V was shortened by 2 bases and J by 3 bases, with 16 bases between the two germline ends. The CDR3, as DNA: TGTGCCAGCAGTGAAATCAGACTCGAGGGGGACACTGAAGCTTTCTTT. Translated: CASSEIRLEGDTEAFF.

The chain combines TRBV20-1 with TRBJ1-5; D possibly corresponds to TRBD1 (6 bases). The germline V gene encodes CDR1 DFQATT and CDR2 SNEGSKA (reference sequence). V dropped 5 bases and J dropped 5 bases, with 19 bases sitting between them. The CDR3 has 15 amino acids. This chain's CDR3 is CSARGRQGLDQPQHF. Here the CDR3 DNA reads TGCAGTGCTCGTGGGAGGCAGGGGCTTGATCAGCCCCAGCATTTT.

The rearrangement joins TRBV6-1 to TRBJ2-7; no reliable D call. Germline assignment: CDR1 MNHNS and CDR2 SASEGT. The V and J ends lost 3 bases and 2 bases respectively, with 11 bases between them. The CDR3 runs to 14 residues. The chain's CDR3 is CASSDSRQPYEQYF. The DNA for the CDR3 is TGTGCCAGCAGTGATTCAAGACAACCCTACGAGCAGTACTTC.

This chain joins TRBV30 and TRBJ2-2; TRBD2 is a possible D gene (6 bases). With 2 bases removed from V and 4 bases from J, the gap between germline ends came to 14 bases. Germline CDR1 and CDR2: GTSNPN and SVGIG (reference sequence). The CDR3 runs to 15 residues. The DNA for the CDR3 is TGTGCCTGGAGTCTGGGGCCCGGGGGCACCGGGGAGCTGTTTTTT. This gives the protein CAWSLGPGGTGELFF.

This rearrangement joins TRBV27 to TRBJ1-6, with D unclear. Germline V gene data show CDR1 as MNHEY and CDR2 as SMNVEV (reference sequence). The CDR3 runs 17 residues. Trimming cost V 3 bases and J 8 bases, with 20 bases left between them. The chain's CDR3 is CASSFDWSARSDSPLHF. CDR3 bases: TGTGCCAGCAGTTTTGACTGGTCGGCCCGAAGTGATTCACCCCTCCACTTT.

The chain couples TRBV5-1 to TRBJ2-7, with D maybe TRBD2 (7 bases). Trimming took 2 bases from V and 3 from J, leaving 21 bases between them. Germline V gives CDR1 SGHRS, CDR2 YFSETQ. This CDR3 is built from 17 residues. CDR3 loop: CASSFGGLGAGDYEQYF. CDR3 DNA: TGCGCCAGCAGCTTCGGGGGGCTTGGGGCGGGAGACTACGAGCAGTACTTC.

This clone was seen only once. This chain links TRBV5-5 with TRBJ1-5, with a possible D match to TRBD1 (6 bases). The CDR3 runs 15 residues. Per the germline V gene, CDR1 is SGHKS and CDR2 is YYEKEE (reference sequence). The germline V and J ends were trimmed by 3 bases and 0 bases, with 10 bases remaining between them. DNA of the CDR3: TGTGCCAGCAGCTCCCGACAGGATAGCAATCAGCCCCAGCATTTT. This codes for CASSSRQDSNQPQHF.